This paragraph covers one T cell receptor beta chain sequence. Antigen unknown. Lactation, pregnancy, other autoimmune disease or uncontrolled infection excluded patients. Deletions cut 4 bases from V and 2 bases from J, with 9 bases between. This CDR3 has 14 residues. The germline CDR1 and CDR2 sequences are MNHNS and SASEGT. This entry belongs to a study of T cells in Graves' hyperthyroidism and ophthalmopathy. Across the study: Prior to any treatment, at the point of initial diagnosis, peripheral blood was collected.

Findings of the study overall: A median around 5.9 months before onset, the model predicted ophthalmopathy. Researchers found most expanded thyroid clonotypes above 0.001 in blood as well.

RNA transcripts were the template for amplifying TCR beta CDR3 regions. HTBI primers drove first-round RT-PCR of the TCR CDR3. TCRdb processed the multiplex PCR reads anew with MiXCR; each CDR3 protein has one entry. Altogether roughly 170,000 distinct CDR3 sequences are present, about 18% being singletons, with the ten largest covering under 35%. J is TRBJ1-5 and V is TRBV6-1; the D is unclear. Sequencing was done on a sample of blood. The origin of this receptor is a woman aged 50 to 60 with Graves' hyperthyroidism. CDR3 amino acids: CASSANRGNQPQHF. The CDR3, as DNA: TGTGCCAGCAGTGCTAATCGGGGCAATCAGCCCCAGCATTTT.